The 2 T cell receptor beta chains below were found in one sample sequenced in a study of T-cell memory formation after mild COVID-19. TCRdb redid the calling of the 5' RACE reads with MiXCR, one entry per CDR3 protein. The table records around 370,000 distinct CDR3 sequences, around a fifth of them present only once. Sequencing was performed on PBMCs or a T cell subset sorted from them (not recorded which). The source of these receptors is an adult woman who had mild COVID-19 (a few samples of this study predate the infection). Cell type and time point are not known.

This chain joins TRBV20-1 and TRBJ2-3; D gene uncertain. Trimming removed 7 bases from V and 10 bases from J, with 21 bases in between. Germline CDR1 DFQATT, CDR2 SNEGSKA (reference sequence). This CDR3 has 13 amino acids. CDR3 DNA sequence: TGCAGTGTTCGTACGGTAGTGGGCGTATCGCAGTATTTT. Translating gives CSVRTVVGVSQYF.

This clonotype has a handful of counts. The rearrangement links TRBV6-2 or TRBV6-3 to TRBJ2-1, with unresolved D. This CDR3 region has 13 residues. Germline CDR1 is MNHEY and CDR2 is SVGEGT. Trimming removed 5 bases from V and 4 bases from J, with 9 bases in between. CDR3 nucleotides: TGTGCCAGCAGTCCCGGCCGTTACAATGAGCAGTTCTTC. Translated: CASSPGRYNEQFF.